Sequencing of this TCR beta chain was carried out in a study of T and B cells in COVID-19 patients. Study details: Of 20 to 25 active-infection patients, under 15 were critically ill with mechanical ventilation or extracorporeal membrane oxygenation. Comorbidities linked to unfavorable COVID-19 outcome were present in about 90% of the 20 active-infection patients. Study observations and caveats: There were 2,331 TCR clusters exclusive to the recovered cohort, around 32 with low generation probability.

Blood genomic DNA input for TRB amplification was roughly 250-550 ng. Germline CDR1 LNHDA, CDR2 SQIVND (reference sequence). V was cut by 4 bases and J by 6 bases, with 9 bases left in between. The CDR3 is 12 amino acids. Multiplex PCR with BIOMED2 TRB-A/B primer pools amplified TRB rearrangements. MiXCR, applied by TCRdb to the multiplex PCR reads, yields one record per CDR3 protein. The table includes fewer than 20,000 distinct CDR3 sequences, about 36% detected once. About this clonotype itself: The antigen is undetermined.

The chain joins TRBV19 to TRBJ1-2; D is possibly TRBD1 (6 bases). The sequence came from a human donor with active COVID-19. Sequencing input: blood. The CDR3 is CASSTRTDGYTF. The CDR3 DNA is TGTGCCAGTAGTACCCGGACAGATGGCTACACCTTC. The full variable domain, in which reference TRBV19 and TRBJ1-2 provide the parts outside the CDR3, is DGGITQSPKYLFRKEGQNVTLSCEQNLNHDAMYWYRQDPGQGLRLIYYSQIVNDFQKGDIAEGYSVSREKKESFPLTVTSAQKNPTAFYLCASSTRTDGYTFGSGTRLTVV.